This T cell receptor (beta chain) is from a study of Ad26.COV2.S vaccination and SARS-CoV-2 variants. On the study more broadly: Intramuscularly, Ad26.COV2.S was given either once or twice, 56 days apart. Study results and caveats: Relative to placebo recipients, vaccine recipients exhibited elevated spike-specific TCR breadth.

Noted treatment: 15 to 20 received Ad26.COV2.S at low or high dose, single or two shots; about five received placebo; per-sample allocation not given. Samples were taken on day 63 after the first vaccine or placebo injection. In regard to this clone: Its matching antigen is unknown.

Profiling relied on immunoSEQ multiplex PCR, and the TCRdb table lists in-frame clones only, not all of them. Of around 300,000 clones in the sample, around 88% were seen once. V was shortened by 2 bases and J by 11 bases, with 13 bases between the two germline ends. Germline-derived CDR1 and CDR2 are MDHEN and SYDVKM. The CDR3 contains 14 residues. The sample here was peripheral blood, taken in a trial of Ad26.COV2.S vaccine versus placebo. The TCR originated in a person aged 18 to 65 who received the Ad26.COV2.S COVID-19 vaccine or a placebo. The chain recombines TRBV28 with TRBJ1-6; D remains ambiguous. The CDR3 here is CASSLRASGAPLHF. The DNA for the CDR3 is TGTGCCAGCAGTTTAAGGGCGAGCGGGGCACCCCTCCACTTT.